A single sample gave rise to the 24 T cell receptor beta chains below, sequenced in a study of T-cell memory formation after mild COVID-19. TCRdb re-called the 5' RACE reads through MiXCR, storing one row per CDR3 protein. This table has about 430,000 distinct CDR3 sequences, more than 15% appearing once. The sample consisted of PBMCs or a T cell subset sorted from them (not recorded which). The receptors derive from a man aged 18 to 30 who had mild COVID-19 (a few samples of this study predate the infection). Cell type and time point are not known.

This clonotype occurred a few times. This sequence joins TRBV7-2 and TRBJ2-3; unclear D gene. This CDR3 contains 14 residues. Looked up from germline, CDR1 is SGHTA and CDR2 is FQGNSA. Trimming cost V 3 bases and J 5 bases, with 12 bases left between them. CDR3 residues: CASSLRPRRDTQYF. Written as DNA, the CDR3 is TGTGCCAGCAGCTTGAGACCCCGCCGAGATACGCAGTATTTT.

CDR3 protein: CASSSGQARETQYF. The DNA of the CDR3 is TGTGCCAGCAGTTCGGGACAGGCTCGGGAGACCCAGTACTTC. The chain combines TRBV28 with TRBJ2-5, with 8 bases identical to TRBD1. Trimming took 4 bases from V and 5 from J; bases not matched to a gene: 6. Germline CDR1 is MDHEN and CDR2 is SYDVKM. The CDR3 is 14 residues long.

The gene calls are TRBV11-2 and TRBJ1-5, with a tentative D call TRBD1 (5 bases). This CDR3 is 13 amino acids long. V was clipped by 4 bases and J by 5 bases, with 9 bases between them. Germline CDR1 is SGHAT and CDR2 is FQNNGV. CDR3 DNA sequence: TGTGCCAGCAGCTGGGGACGGGATCAGCCCCAGCATTTT. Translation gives CASSWGRDQPQHF.

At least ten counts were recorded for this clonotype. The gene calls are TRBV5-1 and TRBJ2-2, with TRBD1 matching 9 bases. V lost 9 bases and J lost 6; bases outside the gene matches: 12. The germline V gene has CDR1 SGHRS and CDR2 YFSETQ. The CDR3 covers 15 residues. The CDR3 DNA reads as TGCGCCACAACCCCGGGACAGGGCAGTCCCGGGGAGCTGTTTTTT. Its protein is CATTPGQGSPGELFF.

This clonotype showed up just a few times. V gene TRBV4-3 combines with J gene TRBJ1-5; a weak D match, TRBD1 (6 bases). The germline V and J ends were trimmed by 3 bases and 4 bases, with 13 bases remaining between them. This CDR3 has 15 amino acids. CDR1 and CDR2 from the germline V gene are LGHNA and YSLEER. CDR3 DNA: TGCGCCAGCAGCCAGATCTTAGGGGGGAATCAGCCCCAGCATTTT. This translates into CASSQILGGNQPQHF.

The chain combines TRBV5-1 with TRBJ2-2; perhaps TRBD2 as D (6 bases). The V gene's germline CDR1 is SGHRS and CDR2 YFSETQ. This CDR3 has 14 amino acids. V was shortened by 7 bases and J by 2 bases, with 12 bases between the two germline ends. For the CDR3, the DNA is TGCGCCAGCGGTCCGGGACTCAACACCGGGGAGCTGTTTTTT. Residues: CASGPGLNTGELFF.

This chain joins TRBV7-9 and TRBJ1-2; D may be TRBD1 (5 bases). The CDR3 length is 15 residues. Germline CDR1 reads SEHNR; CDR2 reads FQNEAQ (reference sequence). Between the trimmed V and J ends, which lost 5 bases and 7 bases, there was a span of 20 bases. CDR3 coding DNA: TGTGCCAGCAGCCGACTCGGGACTCTTAAGAGTGGCTACACCTTC. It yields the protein CASSRLGTLKSGYTF.

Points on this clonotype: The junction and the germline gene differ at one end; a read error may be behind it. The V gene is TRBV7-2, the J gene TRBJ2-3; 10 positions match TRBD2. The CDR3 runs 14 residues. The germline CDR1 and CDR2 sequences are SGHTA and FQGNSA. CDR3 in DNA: TGTGCCAGCAGATTAGCGGGGGGAGGGGATACGCAGTATTTT. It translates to CASRLAGGGDTQYF.

In DNA form, the CDR3 reads TGTGCCAGCAGTCGACAGGGGGGGTACACCGGGGAGCTGTTTTTT. Translating it yields CASSRQGGYTGELFF. The chain recombines TRBV6-5 with TRBJ2-2; 9 bases map to TRBD1. The CDR3 consists of 15 residues. The V and J ends lost 5 bases and 3 bases, in that order; junction bases with no gene match: 4. From germline, CDR1 is MNHEY and CDR2 SVGAGI.

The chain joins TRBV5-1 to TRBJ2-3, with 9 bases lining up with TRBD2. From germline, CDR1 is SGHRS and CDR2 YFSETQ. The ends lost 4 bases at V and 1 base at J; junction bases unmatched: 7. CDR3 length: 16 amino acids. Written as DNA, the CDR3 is TGCGCCAGCAGCCTACTGCGGGGGGGAGGCACAGATACGCAGTATTTT. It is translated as CASSLLRGGGTDTQYF. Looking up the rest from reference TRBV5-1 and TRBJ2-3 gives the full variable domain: KAGVTQTPRYLIKTRGQQVTLSCSPISGHRSVSWYQQTPGQGLQFLFEYFSETQRNKGNFPGRFSGRQFSNSRSEMNVSTLELGDSALYLCASSLLRGGGTDTQYFGPGTRLTVL.

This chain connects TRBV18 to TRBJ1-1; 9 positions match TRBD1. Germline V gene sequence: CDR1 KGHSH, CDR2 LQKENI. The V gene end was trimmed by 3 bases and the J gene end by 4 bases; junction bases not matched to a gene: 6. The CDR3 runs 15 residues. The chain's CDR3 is CASSPSGQGSTEAFF. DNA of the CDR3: TGTGCCAGCTCACCGTCGGGACAGGGTAGCACTGAAGCTTTCTTT.

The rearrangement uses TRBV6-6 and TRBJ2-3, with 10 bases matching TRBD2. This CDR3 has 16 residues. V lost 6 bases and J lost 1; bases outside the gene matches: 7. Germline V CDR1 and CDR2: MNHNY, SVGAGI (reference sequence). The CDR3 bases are TGTGCCAGCAGCCAGACTAGCGGGTTAGGCACAGATACGCAGTATTTT. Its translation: CASSQTSGLGTDTQYF.

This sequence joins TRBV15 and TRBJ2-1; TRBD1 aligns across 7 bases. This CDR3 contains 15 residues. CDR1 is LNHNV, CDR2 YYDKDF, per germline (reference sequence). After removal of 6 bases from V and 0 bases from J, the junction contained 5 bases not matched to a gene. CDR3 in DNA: TGTGCCACCAGTCAGGACAGGAGCTCCTACAATGAGCAGTTCTTC. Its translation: CATSQDRSSYNEQFF.

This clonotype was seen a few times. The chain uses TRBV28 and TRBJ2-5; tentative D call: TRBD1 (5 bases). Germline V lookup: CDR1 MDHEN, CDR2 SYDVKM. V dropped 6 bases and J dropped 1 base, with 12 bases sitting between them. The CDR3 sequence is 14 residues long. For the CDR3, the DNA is TGTGCCAGCAGGTCCAGGGTACCCCAAGAGACCCAGTACTTC. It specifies CASRSRVPQETQYF.

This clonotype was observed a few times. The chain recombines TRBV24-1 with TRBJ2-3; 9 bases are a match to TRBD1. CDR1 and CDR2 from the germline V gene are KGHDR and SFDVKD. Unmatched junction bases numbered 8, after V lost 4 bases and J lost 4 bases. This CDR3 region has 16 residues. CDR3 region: CATSEETGTGSDTQYF. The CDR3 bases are TGTGCCACCAGTGAGGAGACCGGGACAGGGTCAGATACGCAGTATTTT.

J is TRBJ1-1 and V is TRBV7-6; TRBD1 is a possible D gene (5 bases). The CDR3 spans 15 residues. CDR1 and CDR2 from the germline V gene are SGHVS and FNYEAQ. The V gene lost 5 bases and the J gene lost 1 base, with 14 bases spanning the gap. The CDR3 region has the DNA TGTGCCAGCAGCACCAACAGGTTGGAGAACACTGAAGCTTTCTTT. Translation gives CASSTNRLENTEAFF. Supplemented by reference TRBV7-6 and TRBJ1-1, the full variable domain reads GAGVSQSPRYKVTKRGQDVALRCDPISGHVSLYWYRQALGQGPEFLTYFNYEAQQDKSGLPNDRFSAERPEGSISTLTIQRTEQRDSAMYRCASSTNRLENTEAFFGQGTRLTVV.

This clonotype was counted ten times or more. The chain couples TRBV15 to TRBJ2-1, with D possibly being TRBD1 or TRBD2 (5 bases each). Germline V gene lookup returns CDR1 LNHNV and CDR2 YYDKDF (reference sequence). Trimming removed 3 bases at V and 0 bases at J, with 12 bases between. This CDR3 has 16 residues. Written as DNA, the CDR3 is TGTGCCACCAGCAGCGGGACCTCCGGCTCCTACAATGAGCAGTTCTTC. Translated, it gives CATSSGTSGSYNEQFF.

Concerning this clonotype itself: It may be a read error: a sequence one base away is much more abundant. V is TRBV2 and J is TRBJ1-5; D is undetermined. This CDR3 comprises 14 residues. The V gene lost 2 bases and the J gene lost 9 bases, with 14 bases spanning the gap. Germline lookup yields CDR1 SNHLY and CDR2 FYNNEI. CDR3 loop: CASSENVNFRPQHF. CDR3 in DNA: TGTGCCAGCAGTGAAAATGTGAACTTCCGGCCCCAGCATTTT.

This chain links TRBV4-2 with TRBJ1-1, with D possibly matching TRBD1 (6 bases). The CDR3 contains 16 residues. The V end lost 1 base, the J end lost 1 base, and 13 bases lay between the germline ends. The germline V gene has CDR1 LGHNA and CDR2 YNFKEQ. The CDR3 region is CASSQVRGPANTEAFF. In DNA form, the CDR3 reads TGTGCCAGCAGCCAAGTACGGGGGCCGGCGAACACTGAAGCTTTCTTT.

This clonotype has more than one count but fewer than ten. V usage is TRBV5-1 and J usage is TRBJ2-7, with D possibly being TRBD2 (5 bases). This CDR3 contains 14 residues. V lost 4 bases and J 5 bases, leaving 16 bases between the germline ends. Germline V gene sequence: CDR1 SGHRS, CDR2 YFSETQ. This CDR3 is CASSPGVGKDEQYF. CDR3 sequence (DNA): TGCGCCAGCAGCCCCGGGGTCGGGAAGGACGAGCAGTACTTC.

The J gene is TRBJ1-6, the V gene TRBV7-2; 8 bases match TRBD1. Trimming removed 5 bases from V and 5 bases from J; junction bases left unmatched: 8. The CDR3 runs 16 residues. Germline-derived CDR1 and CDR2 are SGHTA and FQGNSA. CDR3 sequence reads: CASSPRQGRNNSPLHF. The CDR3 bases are TGTGCCAGCAGCCCGAGACAGGGGAGGAATAATTCACCCCTCCACTTT.

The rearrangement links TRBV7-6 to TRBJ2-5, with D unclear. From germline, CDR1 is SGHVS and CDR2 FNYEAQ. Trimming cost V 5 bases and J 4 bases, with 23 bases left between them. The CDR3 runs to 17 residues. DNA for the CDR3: TGTGCCAGCAGCCTGTTGTATCCTGGTGGGGAAGGAGAGACCCAGTACTTC. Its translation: CASSLLYPGGEGETQYF.

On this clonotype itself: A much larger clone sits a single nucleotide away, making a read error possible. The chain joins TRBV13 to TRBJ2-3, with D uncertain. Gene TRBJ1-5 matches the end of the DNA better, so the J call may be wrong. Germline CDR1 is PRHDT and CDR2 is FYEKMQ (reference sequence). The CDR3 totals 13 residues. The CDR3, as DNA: TGTGCCAGCAGCTCGAGAACCCCAGATACGCAGCATTTT. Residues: CASSSRTPDTQHF.

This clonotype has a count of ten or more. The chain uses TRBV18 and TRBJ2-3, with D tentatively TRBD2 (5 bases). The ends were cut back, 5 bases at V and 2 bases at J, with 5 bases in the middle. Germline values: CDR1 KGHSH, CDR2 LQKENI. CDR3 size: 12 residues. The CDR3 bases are TGTGCCAGCTCAGGACTCACAGATACGCAGTATTTT. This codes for CASSGLTDTQYF.